Following are 19 T cell receptor beta chains from one sample sequenced in a study of cytomegalovirus exposure and HLA in healthy donors (dated by TCRdb to about 2017). The library was prepared using the immunoSEQ multiplex PCR assay. The multiplex PCR relied on a mix of 60 forward primers for TCR Vbeta segments and 13 reverse primers for TCR Jbeta segments. TCRdb took over this immuneACCESS table, retaining in-frame rearrangements with V and J assigned. Such tables are incomplete; in checked studies, under half of the missing clones stem from an unresolved V gene, and the remainder is unexplained. The sample has 100,000 to 150,000 clones on record, around three quarters of them singletons. The ten most abundant clones make up around 1.9% of the sample. The sequencing sample was made of PBMCs. The receptor set was obtained from a woman between 50 and 59 years old in good health and CMV-seronegative.

This clone was seen only once. This chain links TRBV6-6 with TRBJ1-1; TRBD1 is a possible D gene (5 bases). The CDR3 covers 14 residues. Per the germline V gene, CDR1 is MNHNY and CDR2 is SVGAGI (reference sequence). Trimming pared 6 bases from V and 3 bases from J, leaving 14 bases between. In DNA, the CDR3 is TGTGCCAGCAGGCGCAGTGGGGCGGACACTGAAGCTTTCTTT. This gives the protein CASRRSGADTEAFF.

The chain joins TRBV25-1 to TRBJ2-7; D uncertain. The V and J ends lost 3 bases and 4 bases respectively, with 13 bases between them. The germline CDR1 and CDR2 sequences are MGHDK and SYGVNS. The CDR3 has 14 residues. CDR3 protein: CASSESTLYYEQYF. CDR3 DNA sequence: TGTGCCAGCAGTGAGTCGACATTATATTACGAGCAGTACTTC.

The chain recombines TRBV7-9 with TRBJ2-3; D perhaps matches TRBD2 (6 bases). CDR3 size: 15 residues. Germline CDR1 SEHNR, CDR2 FQNEAQ (reference sequence). Trimming left V 5 bases short and J 4 bases short, with 16 bases between. CDR3 in amino acids: CASSPEGLRSDTQYF. CDR3 nucleotides: TGTGCCAGCAGCCCCGAGGGACTGCGGTCAGATACGCAGTATTTT.

The chain recombines TRBV7-2 with TRBJ1-2; no reliable D call. V was clipped by 5 bases and J by 7 bases, with 11 bases between them. The germline gives CDR1 SGHTA, CDR2 FQGNSA. This CDR3 has 12 residues. The CDR3 bases are TGTGCCAGCAGCCCGCCCGAGGGTGGCTACACCTTC. Residues: CASSPPEGGYTF.

The chain combines TRBV5-8 with TRBJ1-5, with TRBD1 as a possible D gene (5 bases). Germline V CDR1 and CDR2: SGHTS, YDEGEE. The germline V and J ends were trimmed by 4 bases and 3 bases, with 11 bases remaining between them. The length of the CDR3 is 14 residues. The CDR3 protein is CASSTRQFNQPQHF. For the CDR3, the DNA is TGTGCCAGCAGCACCAGACAGTTCAATCAGCCCCAGCATTTT.

The genes are TRBV5-1 and TRBJ1-1; tentatively, D is TRBD1 (5 bases). In germline, CDR1 is SGHRS, CDR2 YFSETQ. Trimming removed 0 bases from V and 1 base from J, with 10 bases in between. The CDR3 is 15 residues long. Here the CDR3 reads CASSLGRGTNTEAFF. CDR3 DNA: TGCGCCAGCAGCTTGGGAAGGGGCACGAACACTGAAGCTTTCTTT.

This clone was found once. At one end the junction does not follow the germline gene, possibly because of a read error. The gene calls are TRBV7-7 and TRBJ1-4, with 7 bases aligning to TRBD1. This CDR3 has 12 residues. In germline, CDR1 is SSHAT, CDR2 FNYEAQ (reference sequence). The CDR3 DNA reads TGTGCTAGCAGCCCGGACAGGGAAAAACTGTTTTTT. Protein sequence: CASSPDREKLFF.

V usage is TRBV18 and J usage is TRBJ1-3; possible D gene TRBD1, 5 bases. This CDR3 comprises 14 residues. V lost 3 bases, J lost 4 bases, and 10 bases lay in between. The germline CDR1 and CDR2 sequences are KGHSH and LQKENI. The CDR3 here is CASSPAGFGNTIYF. The CDR3 DNA follows: TGTGCCAGCTCACCTGCAGGGTTCGGAAACACCATATATTTT.

This rearrangement joins TRBV28 to TRBJ2-7; possible D gene TRBD2, 5 bases. V lost 2 bases to trimming and J lost 4 bases, with 6 bases between them. CDR3 size: 12 residues. The germline V gene encodes CDR1 MDHEN and CDR2 SYDVKM. The CDR3 nucleotides read TGTGCCAGCAGTTTACGGGGATACGAGCAGTACTTC. Protein: CASSLRGYEQYF.

The chain couples TRBV5-1 to TRBJ1-2; D call uncertain. The CDR3 is made up of 14 amino acids. Looked up from germline, CDR1 is SGHRS and CDR2 is YFSETQ. V gave up 4 bases and J gave up 2 bases, with 12 bases separating them. CDR3 in DNA: TGCGCCAGCAGCCCCAGTGGTCCCAACTATGGCTACACCTTC. Protein: CASSPSGPNYGYTF.

The chain couples TRBV18 to TRBJ2-1, with 8 bases identical to TRBD2. This CDR3 contains 14 residues. V lost 3 bases and J lost 6; bases outside the gene matches: 4. CDR1 is KGHSH, CDR2 LQKENI, per germline. The CDR3 nucleotides read TGTGCCAGCTCACCTTCGGGACTAGGCAATGAGCAGTTCTTC. This codes for CASSPSGLGNEQFF.

A single count supports this clone. This chain uses TRBV6-1 with TRBJ2-7; 9 nucleotides match TRBD2. The CDR3 totals 15 residues. The junction had 6 bases not matched to a gene; V was cut back by 1 base and J by 5 bases. Germline CDR1 is MNHNS and CDR2 is SASEGT. The CDR3 reads CASSEELAGVHEQYF. The DNA for the CDR3 is TGTGCCAGCAGTGAAGAGTTAGCGGGAGTCCACGAGCAGTACTTC.

As regards this clone: A read error may produce the germline difference seen at one junction end. The V call is TRBV7-7, the J call TRBJ2-3, with 7 positions matching TRBD2. This CDR3 has 13 amino acids. CDR1 and CDR2 (germline): SSHAT, FNYEAQ (reference sequence). The CDR3 reads CASSFGGGDTQYF. The DNA for the CDR3 is TGTGCTAGCAGCTTCGGCGGGGGAGATACGCAGTATTTT. Together with reference TRBV7-7 and TRBJ2-3, the CDR3 gives the full variable domain: GAGVSQSPRYKVTKRGQDVTLRCDPISSHATLYWYQQALGQGPEFLTYFNYEAQPDKSGLPSDRFSAERPEGSISTLTIQRTEQRDSAMYRCASSFGGGDTQYFGPGTRLTVL.

The V and J genes are TRBV7-3 and TRBJ2-5; perhaps TRBD1 as D (5 bases). This CDR3 spans 13 amino acids. In germline, CDR1 is SGHTA, CDR2 FQGTGA. V lost 5 bases and J 2 bases, leaving 9 bases between the germline ends. The CDR3 here is CASSQGIQETQYF. In DNA, the CDR3 is TGTGCCAGCAGCCAGGGAATACAAGAGACCCAGTACTTC.

In nucleotides, the CDR3 is TGTGCCTGGTCGCTGGGCAGGGCTAGCACAGATACGCAGTATTTT. Translating it yields CAWSLGRASTDTQYF. The chain uses TRBV30 and TRBJ2-3; a possible D gene is TRBD1 (5 bases). Trimming left V 5 bases short and J 0 bases short, with 15 bases between. Germline CDR1 and CDR2: GTSNPN and SVGIG (reference sequence). This CDR3 has 15 residues.

CDR3 bases: TGTGCCAGCAGTCTAGCAAATAGCAATCAGCCCCAGCATTTT. Protein product: CASSLANSNQPQHF. The chain uses TRBV6-5 and TRBJ1-5, with D uncertain. CDR1 MNHEY and CDR2 SVGAGI come from the germline V gene. V lost 5 bases, J lost 0 bases, and 8 bases lay in between. This CDR3 spans 14 amino acids.

The rearrangement uses TRBV7-8 and TRBJ1-5; D remains unclear. This CDR3 comprises 17 residues. The V gene lost 1 base and the J gene lost 0 bases, with 13 bases spanning the gap. CDR1 and CDR2 (germline): SGHVS, FQNEAQ. The CDR3 DNA reads TGTGCCAGCAGCTTAGTTGGAGGCCCCTATAGCAATCAGCCCCAGCATTTT. Its protein is CASSLVGGPYSNQPQHF.

The chain is built from TRBV19 and TRBJ2-7; TRBD1 is a possible D gene (6 bases). The V and J ends lost 1 base and 3 bases respectively, with 13 bases between them. Germline CDR1 reads LNHDA; CDR2 reads SQIVND (reference sequence). This CDR3 spans 15 amino acids. The CDR3 spells CASSIAGGFRYEQYF. The CDR3 nucleotides read TGTGCCAGTAGTATAGCTGGGGGCTTCCGCTACGAGCAGTACTTC.

V gene TRBV5-6 combines with J gene TRBJ1-2; TRBD1 matches 8 bases. CDR3 length: 15 residues. The J segment lost 8 bases and the V segment lost 2 bases, leaving 11 bases of the junction unmatched. Germline V gene sequence: CDR1 SGHDT, CDR2 YYEEEE. CDR3 amino acids: CASSFSSNRGRGYTF. As DNA, the CDR3 is TGTGCCAGCAGCTTCTCATCAAACAGGGGGAGAGGCTACACCTTC. Drawing the rest from reference TRBV5-6 and TRBJ1-2, the complete variable domain is DAGVTQSPTHLIKTRGQQVTLRCSPKSGHDTVSWYQQALGQGPQFIFQYYEEEERQRGNFPDRFSGHQFPNYSSELNVNALLLGDSALYLCASSFSSNRGRGYTFGSGTRLTVV.